Listed here are 29 T cell receptor beta chains from one sample, sequenced in a study of blood T cell repertoires in COVID-19. Sequenced by immunoSEQ multiplex PCR; TCRdb stores in-frame clones only, minus some. The sample consists of under 70,000 clones, 85% to 90% of them appearing once. The sample was peripheral blood. These receptors all come from a man in his 60s with active COVID-19.

This chain uses TRBV5-1 with TRBJ1-5, with D tentatively TRBD1 (5 bases). CDR1 SGHRS and CDR2 YFSETQ come from the germline V gene. This CDR3 has 15 residues. Trimming cost V 1 base and J 1 base, with 9 bases left between them. The CDR3 DNA reads TGCGCCAGCAGCTTGATCGGGGGAAGCAATCAGCCCCAGCATTTT. This gives the protein CASSLIGGSNQPQHF.

The chain employs TRBV19 and TRBJ2-3; TRBD2 aligns across 9 bases. The CDR3 sequence is 14 residues long. After removal of 3 bases from V and 8 bases from J, the junction contained 6 bases not matched to a gene. In germline, CDR1 is LNHDA, CDR2 SQIVND (reference sequence). CDR3 in DNA: TGTGCCAGTAGTATGTTGGCGGGAGGGGGTACGCAGTATTTT. Amino acid sequence: CASSMLAGGGTQYF.

The V and J genes are TRBV6-2 or TRBV6-3 and TRBJ2-1; 11 bases align to TRBD2. Germline lookup yields CDR1 MNHEY and CDR2 SVGEGT. This CDR3 has 16 residues. Trimming at V came to 5 bases and at J to 10 bases, leaving 13 bases not matched to a gene. The CDR3 DNA is TGTGCCAGCAGTATGACCGGGACTAGCGGTTTGTCAGAGCAGTTCTTC. It encodes CASSMTGTSGLSEQFF.

The chain joins TRBV5-1 to TRBJ2-7; the match to TRBD1 covers 10 bases. V shed 3 bases, J shed 2 bases, and the junction held 8 bases outside the gene matches. The CDR3 consists of 16 residues. Germline CDR1 SGHRS, CDR2 YFSETQ. As DNA, the CDR3 is TGCGCCAGCAGCTCCACACGGGACAGGGGTCCCTACGAGCAGTACTTC. Translation gives CASSSTRDRGPYEQYF.

This rearrangement joins TRBV28 to TRBJ1-5; D is ambiguous. Germline-derived CDR1 and CDR2 are MDHEN and SYDVKM. V lost 1 base, J lost 3 bases, and 4 bases lay in between. This CDR3 region has 13 residues. The CDR3 loop is CASSLSLNQPQHF. The DNA of the CDR3 is TGTGCCAGCAGTTTATCACTCAATCAGCCCCAGCATTTT.

This clone was detected once. This rearrangement joins TRBV20-1 to TRBJ1-5, with 8 bases fitting TRBD1. J gave up 0 bases and V 3 bases, and 10 bases lay outside the gene matches. Germline CDR1 is DFQATT and CDR2 is SNEGSKA (reference sequence). This CDR3 region has 17 residues. CDR3 nucleotide sequence: TGCAGTGCTAGTAACAGGGGGGGGGTTTATAGCAATCAGCCCCAGCATTTT. The encoded protein is CSASNRGGVYSNQPQHF.

This chain connects TRBV6-5 to TRBJ1-1, with a tentative D call TRBD1 (6 bases). Trimming cost V 7 bases and J 8 bases, with 14 bases left between them. CDR3 size: 12 residues. Germline V gene sequence: CDR1 MNHEY, CDR2 SVGAGI. The CDR3 sequence: CASIKGGLEAFF. As DNA, the CDR3 is TGTGCCAGCATTAAAGGGGGTCTCGAAGCTTTCTTT.

This chain connects TRBV6-6 to TRBJ2-2; no clear D gene. Per germline, CDR1 MNHNY and CDR2 SVGAGI (reference sequence). The CDR3 length is 14 residues. Trimming left V 8 bases short and J 5 bases short, with 15 bases between. Here the CDR3 reads CASSNGVRTGELFF. Written as DNA, the CDR3 is TGTGCCAGCTCCAACGGAGTTCGGACCGGGGAGCTGTTTTTT.

The V gene is TRBV5-8, the J gene TRBJ2-5; TRBD1 agrees at 8 bases. V was pared by 5 bases and J by 5 bases, with 11 bases of the junction left unmatched. CDR1 SGHTS and CDR2 YDEGEE come from the germline V gene. This CDR3 is 15 amino acids long. CDR3 region: CASSFDRGLVETQYF. The CDR3 DNA follows: TGTGCCAGCAGTTTCGACAGGGGCCTGGTGGAGACCCAGTACTTC.

The V call is TRBV28, the J call TRBJ1-3; the D is unclear. V lost 5 bases to trimming and J lost 0 bases, with 11 bases between them. In germline, CDR1 is MDHEN, CDR2 SYDVKM. The CDR3 consists of 15 residues. The CDR3 sequence: CASSPDILSGNTIYF. In DNA, the CDR3 is TGTGCCAGCAGTCCCGACATTCTCTCTGGAAACACCATATATTTT.

The V and J genes are TRBV30 and TRBJ1-2; 8 bases line up with TRBD1. Germline CDR1 GTSNPN, CDR2 SVGIG (reference sequence). The CDR3 runs 13 residues. The J segment lost 6 bases and the V segment lost 1 base, leaving 4 bases of the junction unmatched. The CDR3, as DNA: TGTGCCTGGAGTGGACAGGGGATTGATGGCTACACCTTC. Residues: CAWSGQGIDGYTF.

A few counts support this clone. This chain connects TRBV10-3 to TRBJ2-7, with 9 bases lining up with TRBD1. The V gene's germline CDR1 is ENHRY and CDR2 SYGVKD. The ends lost 6 bases at V and 4 bases at J; junction bases unmatched: 10. The CDR3 sequence is 15 residues long. The chain's CDR3 is CAISQGQGAPYEQYF. The CDR3 coding sequence is TGTGCCATCAGCCAGGGACAGGGAGCACCATACGAGCAGTACTTC.

The rearrangement joins TRBV5-4 to TRBJ2-5; 9 bases are a match to TRBD1. Germline-derived CDR1 and CDR2 are SGHNT and YYREEE (reference sequence). CDR3 length: 17 residues. Trimming cost V 3 bases and J 6 bases; bases outside gene matches: 15. The CDR3 region has the DNA TGTGCCAGCAGCTGGGGGGTTTCGGGACAGGGTAGAAAGACCCAGTACTTC. The encoded protein is CASSWGVSGQGRKTQYF.

The chain uses TRBV6-5 and TRBJ2-2; D call uncertain. Germline V gives CDR1 MNHEY, CDR2 SVGAGI. CDR3 size: 14 residues. V lost 8 bases and J lost 1, with 11 bases in between. The CDR3 spells CASQRSLNTGELFF. CDR3 nucleotide sequence: TGTGCCAGCCAGAGGTCTCTGAACACCGGGGAGCTGTTTTTT.

The rearrangement joins TRBV3-1 (or the pseudogene TRBV3-2) to TRBJ1-5; the D is unclear. CDR3 size: 15 residues. Deletions cut 1 base from V and 2 bases from J, with 9 bases between. Germline CDR1 LGHDT, CDR2 YNNKEL (reference sequence). The CDR3: CASSQGIEGNQPQHF. As DNA, the CDR3 is TGTGCCAGCAGCCAAGGAATAGAGGGCAATCAGCCCCAGCATTTT.

V is TRBV21-1 and J is TRBJ2-5; the tabulated D call, TRBD1, remains unverified against the DNA. TRBV21-1 is tagged as a pseudogene. The CDR3 is made up of 19 amino acids. The CDR3 loop is CASSKGGTGRIVQEETQYF. The CDR3 DNA sequence: TGTGCCAGCAGCAAAGGGGGGACAGGGCGGATTGTTCAAGAAGAGACCCAGTACTTC.

V usage is TRBV18 and J usage is TRBJ1-6; D gene ambiguous. The germline CDR1 and CDR2 sequences are KGHSH and LQKENI. Deletions cut 3 bases from V and 8 bases from J, with 11 bases between. This CDR3 contains 14 residues. The CDR3 loop reads CASSPVNTDSPLHF. CDR3 sequence (DNA): TGTGCCAGCTCACCTGTGAATACGGATTCACCCCTCCACTTT.

The CDR3 region has the DNA TGTGCCAGCAGCCCGTCCGGGGCCAACGTCCTGACTTTC. Protein sequence: CASSPSGANVLTF. The chain links TRBV3-1 (or the pseudogene TRBV3-2) to TRBJ2-6; D is uncertain. From germline, CDR1 is LGHDT and CDR2 YNNKEL (reference sequence). With 4 bases removed from V and 4 bases from J, the gap between germline ends came to 5 bases. The CDR3 is 13 residues long.

This chain's CDR3 is CASTVTGGLRDIQYF. CDR3 coding DNA: TGTGCCAGTACCGTTACGGGAGGTCTTAGAGACATTCAGTACTTC. The chain is built from TRBV19 and TRBJ2-4; TRBD2 aligns across 7 bases. Germline CDR1 and CDR2: LNHDA and SQIVND (reference sequence). The V segment lost 7 bases and the J segment 8 bases; nucleotides outside the gene matches: 14. This CDR3 is 15 amino acids long.

The table lists this clone with a count of one. The rearrangement uses TRBV7-2 and TRBJ2-1; TRBD2 matches at 9 bases. J lost 4 bases, V lost 2 bases, and 3 bases had no gene match. This CDR3 region has 15 residues. Germline CDR1 and CDR2: SGHTA and FQGNSA. CDR3: CASSLSSGVYNEQFF. CDR3 sequence (DNA): TGTGCCAGCAGCTTATCTAGCGGGGTATACAATGAGCAGTTCTTC.

V is TRBV5-1 and J is TRBJ2-5, with 7 bases fitting TRBD2. J lost 1 base, V lost 1 base, and 1 base had no gene match. This CDR3 spans 14 amino acids. CDR1 is SGHRS, CDR2 YFSETQ, per germline. The CDR3 nucleotides are TGCGCCAGCAGCTTGCTAGCGGTCCAAGAGACCCAGTACTTC. It specifies CASSLLAVQETQYF.

This chain connects TRBV6-5 to TRBJ2-1; 8 bases are shared with TRBD2. The CDR3 spans 14 residues. Germline V gives CDR1 MNHEY, CDR2 SVGAGI. Unmatched junction bases numbered 11, after V lost 7 bases and J lost 9 bases. The CDR3 sequence is CASTREGRSGEQFF. The CDR3 DNA reads TGTGCCAGCACCCGGGAGGGCCGGTCGGGTGAGCAGTTCTTC.

This clone has more than one count but fewer than ten. This chain joins TRBV14 and TRBJ1-4, with 7 bases fitting TRBD1. V dropped 6 bases and J dropped 16; count of bases not matched to a gene: 14. This CDR3 has 13 residues. From germline, CDR1 is SGHDN and CDR2 FVKESK. The CDR3 here is CASSRSEDRAWFF. CDR3 nucleotides: TGTGCCAGCAGTCGAAGTGAAGACAGGGCATGGTTTTTT.

This clone was counted a single time. The rearrangement joins TRBV5-5 to TRBJ2-1; 11 nucleotides agree with TRBD1. This CDR3 has 14 amino acids. The V segment lost 6 bases and the J segment 4 bases; nucleotides outside the gene matches: 3. Germline-derived CDR1 and CDR2 are SGHKS and YYEKEE (reference sequence). The CDR3 loop reads CASMGDRGYNEQFF. The CDR3 DNA sequence: TGTGCCAGCATGGGGGACAGGGGGTACAATGAGCAGTTCTTC.

The CDR3 nucleotides read TGTGCCAGCAGCTCCCTCCGGGGGGACAAAAACATTCAGTACTTC. Its translation is CASSSLRGDKNIQYF. The rearrangement links TRBV5-6 to TRBJ2-4, with TRBD2 matching 7 bases. In germline, CDR1 is SGHDT, CDR2 YYEEEE. V gave up 3 bases and J gave up 3 bases; unmatched junction bases: 6. CDR3 length equals 15 residues. The full variable domain, rest sourced from reference TRBV5-6 and TRBJ2-4, is DAGVTQSPTHLIKTRGQQVTLRCSPKSGHDTVSWYQQALGQGPQFIFQYYEEEERQRGNFPDRFSGHQFPNYSSELNVNALLLGDSALYLCASSSLRGDKNIQYFGAGTRLSVL.

The chain carries TRBV24-1 and TRBJ2-3; D is ambiguous. This CDR3 is 13 amino acids long. Germline CDR1 KGHDR, CDR2 SFDVKD. Trimming took off 3 bases at V and 1 base at J, with 4 bases between the two ends. CDR3 bases: TGTGCCACCAGTGATCCCGGCACAGATACGCAGTATTTT. Protein: CATSDPGTDTQYF.

V and J are TRBV5-6 and TRBJ1-2; 7 bases are a match to TRBD1. The germline gives CDR1 SGHDT, CDR2 YYEEEE. This CDR3 has 14 amino acids. J was trimmed by 8 bases and V by 5 bases; bases with no gene match: 12. The DNA for the CDR3 is TGTGCCAGCAGATATATAACAGGGGCGGGAGGCTACACCTTC. Protein sequence: CASRYITGAGGYTF.

V gene TRBV19 combines with J gene TRBJ2-1; 10 bases fit TRBD1. The V gene end was trimmed by 5 bases and the J gene end by 9 bases; junction bases not matched to a gene: 16. Germline assignment: CDR1 LNHDA and CDR2 SQIVND (reference sequence). This CDR3 comprises 17 residues. CDR3 amino acids: CASSPWEGDRGGGEQFF. The CDR3 DNA is TGTGCCAGTAGTCCTTGGGAGGGGGACAGGGGCGGCGGTGAGCAGTTCTTC.

The chain couples TRBV5-4 to TRBJ1-6; 9 bases agree with TRBD1. CDR3 length: 17 amino acids. Trimming cost V 3 bases and J 7 bases; bases outside gene matches: 11. Germline CDR1 SGHNT, CDR2 YYREEE (reference sequence). CDR3 nucleotide sequence: TGTGCCAGCAGCTCCGGGACAGGGATCGGGGCAAATTCACCCCTCCACTTT. It specifies CASSSGTGIGANSPLHF.